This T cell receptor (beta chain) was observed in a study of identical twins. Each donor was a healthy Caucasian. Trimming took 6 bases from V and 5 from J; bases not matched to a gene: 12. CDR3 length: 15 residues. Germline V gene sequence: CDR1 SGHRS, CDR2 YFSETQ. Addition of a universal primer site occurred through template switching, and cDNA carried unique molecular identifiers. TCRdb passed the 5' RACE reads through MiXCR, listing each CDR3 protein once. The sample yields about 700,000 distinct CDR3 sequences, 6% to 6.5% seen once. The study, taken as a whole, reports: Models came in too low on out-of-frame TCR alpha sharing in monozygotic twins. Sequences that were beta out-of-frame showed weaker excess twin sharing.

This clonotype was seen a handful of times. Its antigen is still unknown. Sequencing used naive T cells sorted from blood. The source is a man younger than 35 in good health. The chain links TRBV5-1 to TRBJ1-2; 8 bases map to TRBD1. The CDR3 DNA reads TGCGCCAGCAACAACGACAGGGGACGAGGATATGGCTACACCTTC. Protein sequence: CASNNDRGRGYGYTF.